This TCR beta chain was sequenced during a study of T-cell reconstitution after alpha-beta-depleted transplantation in children. Findings and limits, study-wide: Among T cells one year after transplant, newly produced cells accounted for most counts and diversity.

Unique molecular identifiers were used in preparing the TCRbeta library. TCRdb itself ran the PCR reads through MiXCR, one entry per CDR3 protein. The sample shows about 500,000 distinct CDR3 sequences, roughly 11% of them seen only once. This clonotype was recorded at least ten times. Antigen unknown. The CDR3 has 15 residues. Germline lookup yields CDR1 DFQATT and CDR2 SNEGSKA (reference sequence). V dropped 2 bases and J dropped 2; count of bases not matched to a gene: 6. The chain links TRBV20-1 to TRBJ2-3; 8 bases line up with TRBD2. This TCR was sampled from a female patient aged 2-9 years who had a stem cell transplant for aplastic anemia, so the T cells may come from the graft donor. The source was PBMCs, mostly from graft donor cells, collected 180 days after TCRalphabeta/CD19-depleted stem cell transplant. CDR3 sequence (DNA): TGCAGTGCTAGAAAGCGGGGGATGTACACAGATACGCAGTATTTT. Its translation is CSARKRGMYTDTQYF.